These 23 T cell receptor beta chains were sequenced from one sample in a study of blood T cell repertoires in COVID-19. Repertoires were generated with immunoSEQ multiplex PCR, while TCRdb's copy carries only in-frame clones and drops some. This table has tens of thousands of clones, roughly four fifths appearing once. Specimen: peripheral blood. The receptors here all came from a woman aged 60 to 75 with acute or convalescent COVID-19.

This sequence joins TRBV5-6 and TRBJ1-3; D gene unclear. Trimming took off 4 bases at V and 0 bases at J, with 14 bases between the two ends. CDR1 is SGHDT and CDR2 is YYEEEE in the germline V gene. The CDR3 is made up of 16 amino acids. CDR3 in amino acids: CASSPRQDYSGNTIYF. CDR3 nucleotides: TGTGCCAGCAGCCCACGGCAAGACTACTCTGGAAACACCATATATTTT.

The CDR3 region has the DNA TGTGCCATTCATGAAAGACTGGGGAACACTGAAGCTTTCTTT. Its translation is CAIHERLGNTEAFF. The genes are TRBV10-3 and TRBJ1-1; unclear D gene. The CDR3 covers 14 residues. V was trimmed by 9 bases and J by 1 base, leaving 15 bases between them. Germline CDR1 ENHRY, CDR2 SYGVKD.

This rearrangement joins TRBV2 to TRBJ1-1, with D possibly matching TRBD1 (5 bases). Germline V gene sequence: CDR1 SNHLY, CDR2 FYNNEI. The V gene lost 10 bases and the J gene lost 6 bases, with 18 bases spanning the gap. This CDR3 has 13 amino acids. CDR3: CATAGHIGAEAFF. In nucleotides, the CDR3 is TGTGCCACGGCTGGACATATCGGCGCTGAAGCTTTCTTT.

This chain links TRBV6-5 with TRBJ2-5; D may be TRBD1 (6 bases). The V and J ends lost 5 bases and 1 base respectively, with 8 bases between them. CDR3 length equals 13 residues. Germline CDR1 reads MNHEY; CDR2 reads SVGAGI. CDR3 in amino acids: CASSRDIQETQYF. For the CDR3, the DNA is TGTGCCAGCAGTCGGGACATCCAAGAGACCCAGTACTTC.

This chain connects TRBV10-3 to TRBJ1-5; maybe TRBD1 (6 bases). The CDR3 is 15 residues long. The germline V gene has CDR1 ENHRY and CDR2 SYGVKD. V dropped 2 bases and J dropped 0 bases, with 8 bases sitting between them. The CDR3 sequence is CAISEGTFSNQPQHF. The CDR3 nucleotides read TGTGCCATCAGTGAGGGGACATTTAGCAATCAGCCCCAGCATTTT.

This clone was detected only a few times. As DNA, the CDR3 is TGTGCCAGTAGCGGACTAGCGGGGGGGCCCCGGGAGCAGTTCTTC. Translated: CASSGLAGGPREQFF. The chain uses TRBV19 and TRBJ2-1; TRBD2 matches 15 bases. The junction had 7 bases not matched to a gene; V was cut back by 6 bases and J by 10 bases. The CDR3 sequence is 15 residues long. From germline, CDR1 is LNHDA and CDR2 SQIVND (reference sequence).

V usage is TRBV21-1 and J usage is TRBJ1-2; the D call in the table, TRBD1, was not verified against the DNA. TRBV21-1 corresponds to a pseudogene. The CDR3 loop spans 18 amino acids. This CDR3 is CASSKWLGQGRRDYGYTF. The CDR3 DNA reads TGTGCCAGCAGCAAATGGTTGGGACAGGGGCGACGGGACTATGGCTACACCTTC.

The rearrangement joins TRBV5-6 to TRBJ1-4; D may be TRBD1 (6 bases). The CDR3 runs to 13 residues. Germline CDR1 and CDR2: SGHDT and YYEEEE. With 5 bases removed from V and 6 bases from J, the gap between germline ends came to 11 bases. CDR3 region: CASRGQLDEKLFF. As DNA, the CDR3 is TGTGCCAGCAGAGGACAGTTAGATGAAAAACTGTTTTTT.

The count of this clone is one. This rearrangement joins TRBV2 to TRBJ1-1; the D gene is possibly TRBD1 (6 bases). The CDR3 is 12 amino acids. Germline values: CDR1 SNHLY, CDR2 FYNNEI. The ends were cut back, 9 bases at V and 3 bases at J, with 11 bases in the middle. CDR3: CASTGLDTEAFF. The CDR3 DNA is TGTGCCAGTACAGGGTTGGACACTGAAGCTTTCTTT. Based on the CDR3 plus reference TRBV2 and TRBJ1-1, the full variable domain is EPEVTQTPSHQVTQMGQEVILRCVPISNHLYFYWYRQILGQKVEFLVSFYNNEISEKSEIFDDQFSVERPDGSNFTLKIRSTKLEDSAMYFCASTGLDTEAFFGQGTRLTVV.

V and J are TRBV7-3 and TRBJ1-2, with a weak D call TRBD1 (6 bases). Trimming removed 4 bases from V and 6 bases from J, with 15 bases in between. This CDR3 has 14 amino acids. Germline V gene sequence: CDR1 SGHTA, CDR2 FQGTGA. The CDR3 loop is CASSSLPSGDGYTF. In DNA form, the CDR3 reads TGTGCCAGCAGCTCCCTCCCGTCAGGGGATGGCTACACCTTC. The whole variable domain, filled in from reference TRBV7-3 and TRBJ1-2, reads GAGVSQTPSNKVTEKGKYVELRCDPISGHTALYWYRQSLGQGPEFLIYFQGTGAADDSGLPNDRFFAVRPEGSVSTLKIQRTERGDSAVYLCASSSLPSGDGYTFGSGTRLTVV.

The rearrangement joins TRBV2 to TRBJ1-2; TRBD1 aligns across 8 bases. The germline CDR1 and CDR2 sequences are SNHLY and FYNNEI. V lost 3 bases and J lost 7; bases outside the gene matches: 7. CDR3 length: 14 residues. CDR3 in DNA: TGTGCCAGCAGTGAGACAGGGGCGATGTTTGGCTACACCTTC. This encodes CASSETGAMFGYTF.

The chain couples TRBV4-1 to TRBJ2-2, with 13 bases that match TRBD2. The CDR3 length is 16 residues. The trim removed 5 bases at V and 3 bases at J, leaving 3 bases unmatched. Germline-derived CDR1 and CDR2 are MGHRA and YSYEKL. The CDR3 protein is CASSSLAGGDTGELFF. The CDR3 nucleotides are TGCGCCAGCAGCTCACTAGCGGGAGGGGACACCGGGGAGCTGTTTTTT.

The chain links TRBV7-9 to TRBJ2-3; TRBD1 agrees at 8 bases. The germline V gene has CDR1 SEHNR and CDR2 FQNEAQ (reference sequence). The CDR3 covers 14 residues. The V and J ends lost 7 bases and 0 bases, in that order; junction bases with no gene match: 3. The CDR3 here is CASTGTGSTDTQYF. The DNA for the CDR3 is TGTGCCAGCACCGGGACAGGAAGCACAGATACGCAGTATTTT. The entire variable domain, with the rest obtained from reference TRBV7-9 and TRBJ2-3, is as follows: DTGVSQNPRHKITKRGQNVTFRCDPISEHNRLYWYRQTLGQGPEFLTYFQNEAQLEKSRLLSDRFSAERPKGSFSTLEIQRTEQGDSAMYLCASTGTGSTDTQYFGPGTRLTVL.

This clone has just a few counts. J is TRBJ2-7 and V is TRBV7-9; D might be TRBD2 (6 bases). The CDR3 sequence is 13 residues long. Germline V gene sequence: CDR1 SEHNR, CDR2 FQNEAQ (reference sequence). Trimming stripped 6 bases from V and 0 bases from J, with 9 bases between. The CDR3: CASRASASYEQYF. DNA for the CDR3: TGTGCCAGCAGAGCTAGCGCCTCCTACGAGCAGTACTTC.

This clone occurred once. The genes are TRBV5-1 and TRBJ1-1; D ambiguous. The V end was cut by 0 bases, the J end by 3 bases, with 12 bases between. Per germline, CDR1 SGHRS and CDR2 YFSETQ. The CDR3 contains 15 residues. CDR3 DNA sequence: TGCGCCAGCAGCTTGGATCCCCCGAGGGACACTGAAGCTTTCTTT. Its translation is CASSLDPPRDTEAFF.

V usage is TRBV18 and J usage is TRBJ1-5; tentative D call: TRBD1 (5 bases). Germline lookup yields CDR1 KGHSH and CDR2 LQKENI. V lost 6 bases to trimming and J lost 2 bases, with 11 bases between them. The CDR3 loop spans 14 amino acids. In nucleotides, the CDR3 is TGTGCCAGCTCTCCGGGGGGAGGCAATCAGCCCCAGCATTTT. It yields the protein CASSPGGGNQPQHF.

CDR3 DNA: TGTGCCAGCAGCTTGGAAGCCGGGACTTCGGTCGAGACCCAGTACTTC. Residues: CASSLEAGTSVETQYF. The chain recombines TRBV5-4 with TRBJ2-5, with TRBD2 as a possible D gene (6 bases). Germline values: CDR1 SGHNT, CDR2 YYREEE (reference sequence). With 0 bases removed from V and 5 bases from J, the gap between germline ends came to 17 bases. The CDR3 sequence is 16 residues long.

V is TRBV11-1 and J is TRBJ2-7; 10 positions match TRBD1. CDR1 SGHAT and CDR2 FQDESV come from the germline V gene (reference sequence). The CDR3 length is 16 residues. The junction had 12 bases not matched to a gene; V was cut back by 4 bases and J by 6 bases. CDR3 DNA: TGTGCCAGCAGCTCGGGGCCGGGACAGGGGAGGTTCGAGCAGTACTTC. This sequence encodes CASSSGPGQGRFEQYF. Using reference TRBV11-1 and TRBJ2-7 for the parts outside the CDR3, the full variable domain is EAEVAQSPRYKITEKSQAVAFWCDPISGHATLYWYRQILGQGPELLVQFQDESVVDDSQLPKDRFSAERLKGVDSTLKIQPAELGDSAMYLCASSSGPGQGRFEQYFGPGTRLTVT.

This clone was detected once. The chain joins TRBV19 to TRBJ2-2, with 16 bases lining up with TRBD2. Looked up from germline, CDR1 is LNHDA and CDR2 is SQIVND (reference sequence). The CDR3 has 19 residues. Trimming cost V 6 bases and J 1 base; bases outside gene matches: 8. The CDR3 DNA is TGTGCCAGTAGCCCGGTGGGACTAGCGGGAGGGCAGAACACCGGGGAGCTGTTTTTT. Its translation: CASSPVGLAGGQNTGELFF.

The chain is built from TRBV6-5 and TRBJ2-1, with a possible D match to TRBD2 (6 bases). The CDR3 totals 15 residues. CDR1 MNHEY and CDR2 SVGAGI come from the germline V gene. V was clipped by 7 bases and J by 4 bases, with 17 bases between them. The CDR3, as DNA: TGTGCCAGCACCCCGACTAGAAGCGGGTACAATGAGCAGTTCTTC. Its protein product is CASTPTRSGYNEQFF.

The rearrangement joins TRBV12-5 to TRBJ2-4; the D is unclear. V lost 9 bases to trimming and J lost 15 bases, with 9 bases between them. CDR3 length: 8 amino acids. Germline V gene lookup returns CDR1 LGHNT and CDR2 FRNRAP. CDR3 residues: CARPIVYF. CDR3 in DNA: TGTGCTAGGCCGATAGTGTACTTC. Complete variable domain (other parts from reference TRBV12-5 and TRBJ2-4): DARVTQTPRHKVTEMGQEVTMRCQPILGHNTVFWYRQTMMQGLELLAYFRNRAPLDDSGMPKDRFSAEMPDATLATLKIQPSEPRDSAVYFCARPIVYFGAGTRLSVL.

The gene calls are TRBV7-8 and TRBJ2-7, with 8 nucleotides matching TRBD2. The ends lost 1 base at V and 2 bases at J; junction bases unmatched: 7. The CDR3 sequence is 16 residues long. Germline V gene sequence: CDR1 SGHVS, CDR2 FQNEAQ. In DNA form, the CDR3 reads TGTGCCAGCAGCTTAGTCTCTAGCGGGCCAGCCTACGAGCAGTACTTC. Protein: CASSLVSSGPAYEQYF.

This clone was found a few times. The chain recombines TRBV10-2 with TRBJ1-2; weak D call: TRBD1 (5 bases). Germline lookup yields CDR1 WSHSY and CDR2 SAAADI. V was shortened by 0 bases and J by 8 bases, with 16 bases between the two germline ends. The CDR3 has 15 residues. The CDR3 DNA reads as TGCGCCAGCAGTGAGTCCTGGGCAGGGCCTCACGGCTACACCTTC. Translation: CASSESWAGPHGYTF.